The clone carrying this T cell receptor (beta chain) was found a few times. Primers: 60 Vbeta forward and 13 Jbeta reverse. Method: immunoSEQ multiplex PCR; TCRdb's copy keeps in-frame clones and lacks some. The sample yields about 62,000 clones, 70% to 75% seen once. These data originate in a study of cytomegalovirus exposure and HLA in healthy donors. Trimming cost V 0 bases and J 3 bases, with 12 bases left between them. The CDR3 totals 15 residues. Germline V gives CDR1 MNHEY, CDR2 SVGAGI. This sequence was found in a woman between 25 and 40 years old in good health and CMV-seronegative. The chain combines TRBV6-5 with TRBJ2-7; unclear D gene. Sequenced material: PBMCs. CDR3 in amino acids: CASSYSRSRIYEQYF. CDR3 in DNA: TGTGCCAGCAGTTACTCGAGATCTAGGATCTACGAGCAGTACTTC.